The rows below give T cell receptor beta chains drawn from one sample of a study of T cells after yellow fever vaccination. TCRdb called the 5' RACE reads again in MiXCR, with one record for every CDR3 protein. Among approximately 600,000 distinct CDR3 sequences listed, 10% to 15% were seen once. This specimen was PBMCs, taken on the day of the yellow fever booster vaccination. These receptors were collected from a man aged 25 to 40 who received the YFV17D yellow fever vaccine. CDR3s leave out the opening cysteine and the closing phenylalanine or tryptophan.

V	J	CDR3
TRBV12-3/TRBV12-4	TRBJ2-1	ASSQTSEIYNEQF
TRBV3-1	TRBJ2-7	ASSQIGLAGGEQY
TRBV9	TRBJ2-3	ASSKTSGRAISDTQY
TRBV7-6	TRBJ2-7	ASSLGQGVEQY
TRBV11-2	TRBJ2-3	ASSPGLAGGRWTDTQY
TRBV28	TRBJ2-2	ASIWQGVNTGELF
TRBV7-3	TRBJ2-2	ASSLNAGLAVKGGELF
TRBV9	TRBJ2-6	ASSVVGGGTGANVLT
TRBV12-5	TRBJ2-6	ASGLGPDRLAKGHLDDVLT
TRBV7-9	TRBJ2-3	ASSSSGSTVGTDTQY
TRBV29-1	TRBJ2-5	SALRDPKQTQY
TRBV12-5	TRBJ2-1	ASAVSGGTYNEQF
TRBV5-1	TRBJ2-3	ASSVTAGLVRDTQY
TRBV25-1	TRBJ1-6	ASSETANSPLH
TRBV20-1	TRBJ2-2	SARDGGTGELF
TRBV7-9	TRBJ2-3	ASSLTAGTTDTQY
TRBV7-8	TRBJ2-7	ASSSTGTSGSYEQY
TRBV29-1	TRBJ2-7	SVATGDLEQY
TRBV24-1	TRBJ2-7	ATSDLHASGAYEQY
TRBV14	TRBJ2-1	ASSLWGGRSYNEQF
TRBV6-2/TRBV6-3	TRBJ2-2	ASSYKGTPPGELF
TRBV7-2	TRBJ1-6	ASSLGRSTRSPLH
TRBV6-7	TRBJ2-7	ASSYQTSYWYEQY
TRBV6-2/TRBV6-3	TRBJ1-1	ASSYPSGEAF
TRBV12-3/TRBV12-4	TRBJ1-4	ATGGMNNEKLF
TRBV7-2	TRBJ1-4	ASSSTRGLEKLF
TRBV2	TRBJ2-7	ASRGREDTYEQY
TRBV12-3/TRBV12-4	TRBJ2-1	ASSFMEIAGVEQF
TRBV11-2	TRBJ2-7	ASSLGTGEVIEQY
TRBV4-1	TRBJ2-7	ASSQESGVEQY
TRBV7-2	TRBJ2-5	ASSLDRDTETQY
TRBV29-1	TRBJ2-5	SVEGLAGYQETQY
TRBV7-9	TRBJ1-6	ASSSGDYNSPLH
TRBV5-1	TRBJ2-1	ASSFLRDSPYNEQL
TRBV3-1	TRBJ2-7	ASSQDPNSPYEQY
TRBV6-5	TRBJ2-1	ASSYSRNYNEQF
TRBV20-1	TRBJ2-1	SAPGTQTYNEQF
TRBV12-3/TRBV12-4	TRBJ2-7	ASSLAQVIHAEQY
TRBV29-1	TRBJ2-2	SASGSGTGELF
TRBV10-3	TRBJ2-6	AISELGQGTSGANVLT
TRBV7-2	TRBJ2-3	ASSRAPLGLAGSTDTQY
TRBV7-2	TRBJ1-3	ASKGSGNTIY
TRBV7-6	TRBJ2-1	ASSPRGLAGGNEQF
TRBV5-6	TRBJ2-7	ASSYPGTSGTYEQY
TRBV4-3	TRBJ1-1	ASSQVTGSDTEAF
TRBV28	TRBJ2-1	ASSSGGALNEQF